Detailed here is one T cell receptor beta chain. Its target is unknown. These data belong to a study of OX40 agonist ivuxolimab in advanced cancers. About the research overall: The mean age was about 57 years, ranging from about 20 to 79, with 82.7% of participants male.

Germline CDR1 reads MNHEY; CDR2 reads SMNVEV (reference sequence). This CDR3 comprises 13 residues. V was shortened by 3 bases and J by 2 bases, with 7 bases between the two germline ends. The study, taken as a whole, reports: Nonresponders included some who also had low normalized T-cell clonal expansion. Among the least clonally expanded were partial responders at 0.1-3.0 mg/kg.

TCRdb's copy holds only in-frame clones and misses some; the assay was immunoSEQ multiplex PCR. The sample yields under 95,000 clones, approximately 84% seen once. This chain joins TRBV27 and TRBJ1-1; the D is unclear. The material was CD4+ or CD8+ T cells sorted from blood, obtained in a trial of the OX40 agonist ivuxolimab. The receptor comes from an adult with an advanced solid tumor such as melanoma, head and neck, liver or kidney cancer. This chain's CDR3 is CASSFSRNTEAFF. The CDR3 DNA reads TGTGCCAGCAGTTTTAGTCGAAACACTGAAGCTTTCTTT.